This TCR beta chain was obtained from a study of blood T cell repertoires in COVID-19. Followed longitudinally, the Seattle patients had been enrolled during active infection. This clone appeared once. Data came from immunoSEQ multiplex PCR; TCRdb stores just in-frame clones and leaves some out. The repertoire holds just over 250,000 clones, 88% seen once, with around 9.6% in the top ten. The V and J ends lost 2 bases and 4 bases respectively, with 12 bases between them. Germline V gene data show CDR1 as MRHNA and CDR2 as SNTAGT. This CDR3 region has 15 residues. This sequence joins TRBV6-4 and TRBJ2-1; D gene unclear. Sequenced sample: peripheral blood. The sequence came from a woman in her 70s with COVID-19, enrolled during active disease. The CDR3: CASSDPGSGYNEQFF. The CDR3 DNA is TGTGCCAGCAGTGACCCTGGGTCAGGTTACAATGAGCAGTTCTTC.